The 7 T cell receptor beta chains given below trace back to one sample, sequenced in a study of blood T cells in healthy people across ages. A second about 7 to 11 cycle PCR used barcoded and J-beta primers. MiXCR, run by TCRdb on the 5' RACE reads, gives a single entry per CDR3 protein. This table holds some 1.4 million distinct CDR3 sequences, approximately 38% found once. Sample: blood. Source of these receptors: a woman aged 18 to 35 in good health.

This clonotype came up many times. CDR3 in amino acids: CASSFSGGYEQYF. The CDR3 coding sequence is TGTGCCAGCAGCTTTTCCGGGGGTTACGAGCAGTACTTC. V and J are TRBV27 and TRBJ2-7; perhaps TRBD2 as D (6 bases). The V end lost 6 bases, the J end lost 4 bases, and 13 bases lay between the germline ends. CDR3 length: 13 residues. From germline, CDR1 is MNHEY and CDR2 SMNVEV (reference sequence).

This clonotype was found many times. The gene calls are TRBV29-1 and TRBJ2-1, with TRBD1 matching 7 bases. The CDR3 covers 12 residues. Looked up from germline, CDR1 is SQVTM and CDR2 is ANQGSEA. The chain's CDR3 is CSWGQIYNEQFF. CDR3 DNA sequence: TGCAGTTGGGGACAGATTTACAATGAGCAGTTCTTC.

The chain joins TRBV5-1 to TRBJ1-2; no definite D call. Trimming pared 4 bases from V and 8 bases from J, leaving 15 bases between. Germline CDR1 reads SGHRS; CDR2 reads YFSETQ. The CDR3 totals 13 residues. The CDR3 region has the DNA TGCGCCAGCAGCCTGGACTGGACTCGGGGCTACACCTTC. It encodes CASSLDWTRGYTF.

The CDR3 spells CASSLAATTKNIQYF. The CDR3 nucleotides read TGTGCCAGCAGTTTAGCGGCTACTACCAAAAACATTCAGTACTTC. The chain employs TRBV28 and TRBJ2-4; D remains unclear. Germline CDR1 is MDHEN and CDR2 is SYDVKM. V was shortened by 2 bases and J by 2 bases, with 10 bases between the two germline ends. CDR3 length: 15 amino acids.

On this clonotype itself: Its ends do not fully match the called genes, so a read error is possible. The chain couples TRBV7-6 to TRBJ2-1; 7 nucleotides match TRBD2. The CDR3 loop spans 14 amino acids. From germline, CDR1 is SGHVS and CDR2 FNYEAQ. CDR3 sequence: CACSSRDSGFEQFF. For the CDR3, the DNA is TGTGCCTGCAGCTCCCGGGATAGCGGGTTTGAGCAGTTCTTC.

CDR3 residues: CASSYAGVHTEAFF. Written as DNA, the CDR3 is TGTGCCAGCAGTTACGCGGGGGTACACACTGAAGCTTTCTTT. V is TRBV6-5 and J is TRBJ1-1, with D perhaps TRBD1 (5 bases). The V end lost 2 bases, the J end lost 3 bases, and 10 bases lay between the germline ends. Germline V gene lookup returns CDR1 MNHEY and CDR2 SVGAGI. This CDR3 is 14 amino acids long.

J is TRBJ1-1 and V is TRBV4-1; D not resolved. V shed 0 bases and J shed 11 bases, with 13 bases lying between them. The germline V gene encodes CDR1 MGHRA and CDR2 YSYEKL. The CDR3 runs to 13 residues. This CDR3 reads CASSQEVSYQAFF. The CDR3 DNA follows: TGCGCCAGCAGCCAAGAGGTTAGCTACCAGGCTTTCTTT.